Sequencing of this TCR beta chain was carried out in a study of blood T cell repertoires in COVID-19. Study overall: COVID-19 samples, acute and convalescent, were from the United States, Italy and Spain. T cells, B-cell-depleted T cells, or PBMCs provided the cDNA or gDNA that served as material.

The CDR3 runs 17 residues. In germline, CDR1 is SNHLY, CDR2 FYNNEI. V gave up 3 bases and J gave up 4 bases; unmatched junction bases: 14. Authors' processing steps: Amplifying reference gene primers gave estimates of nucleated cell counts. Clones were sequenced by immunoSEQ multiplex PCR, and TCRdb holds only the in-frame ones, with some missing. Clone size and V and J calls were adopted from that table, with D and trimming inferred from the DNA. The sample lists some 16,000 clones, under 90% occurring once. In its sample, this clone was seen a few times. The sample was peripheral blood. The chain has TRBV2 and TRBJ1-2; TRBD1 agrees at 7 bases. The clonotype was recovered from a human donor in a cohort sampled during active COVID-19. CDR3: CASSEGVGGTDLYGYTF. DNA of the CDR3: TGTGCCAGCAGTGAGGGGGTAGGAGGGACAGATCTCTATGGCTACACCTTC.